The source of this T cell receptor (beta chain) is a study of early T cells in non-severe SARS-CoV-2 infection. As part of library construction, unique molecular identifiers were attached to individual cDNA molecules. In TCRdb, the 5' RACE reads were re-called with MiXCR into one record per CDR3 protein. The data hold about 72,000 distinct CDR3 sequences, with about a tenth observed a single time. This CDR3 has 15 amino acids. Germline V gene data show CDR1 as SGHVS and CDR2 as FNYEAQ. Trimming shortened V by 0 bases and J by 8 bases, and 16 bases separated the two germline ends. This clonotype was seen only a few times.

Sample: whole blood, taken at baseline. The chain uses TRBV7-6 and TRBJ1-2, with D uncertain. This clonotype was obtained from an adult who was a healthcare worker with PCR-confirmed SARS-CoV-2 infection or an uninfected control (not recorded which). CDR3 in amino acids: CASSLALENPEGYTF. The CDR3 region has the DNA TGTGCCAGCAGCTTAGCGCTCGAAAATCCGGAAGGCTACACCTTC.